Listed below are T cell receptor beta chains from one sample, sequenced in a study of blood T cell repertoires in COVID-19. Using immunoSEQ multiplex PCR, the repertoire was profiled, and TCRdb retains in-frame clones only, with some absent. The sample has tens of thousands of clones, roughly four fifths seen once. The sample taken for sequencing was peripheral blood. The receptors originated from a woman aged 55-69 years with acute or convalescent COVID-19. Each CDR3 is given with its conserved first and last residue. A D gene is named only where the DNA matches it firmly. Rows may omit the clone size; those that give it use once, few, many or a size class.

V	D	length	size	J	DNA	CDR3
TRBV9	TRBD2	16	NA	TRBJ2-5	TGTGCCAGCAGCCAGACTAGCGGGGGGGCTTGGGAGACCCAGTACTTC	CASSQTSGGAWETQYF
TRBV5-1	NA	16	NA	TRBJ2-3	TGCGCCAGCAGCGGAGGCTGGGGGGGCGCGACAGATACGCAGTATTTT	CASSGGWGGATDTQYF
TRBV5-1	TRBD2	15	NA	TRBJ2-3	TGCGCCAGCAGGCCACTAGCGGGGGTGTCAGATACGCAGTATTTT	CASRPLAGVSDTQYF
TRBV5-1	NA	18	NA	TRBJ1-6	TGCGCCAGCAGCTTGGCGGGATCCGGATCCTCCTATAATTCACCCCTCCACTTT	CASSLAGSGSSYNSPLHF
TRBV7-2	NA	15	NA	TRBJ2-4	TGTGCCAGCAGGCTGGGGGGGGCTTCCAAAAACATTCAGTACTTC	CASRLGGASKNIQYF
TRBV5-4	TRBD1	15	NA	TRBJ2-7	TGTGCCAGCAGCTTTTGGGACAGGGGGTCCAACGAGCAGTACTTC	CASSFWDRGSNEQYF
TRBV11-1	NA	14	NA	TRBJ2-5	TGTGCCAGCAGCTCCCACTTACTTAAGGAGACCCAGTACTTC	CASSSHLLKETQYF
TRBV7-3	TRBD2	15	NA	TRBJ2-3	TGTGCCAGCAGCTCCGGGACTAGCGGTTTCGATACGCAGTATTTT	CASSSGTSGFDTQYF
TRBV5-1	NA	15	NA	TRBJ1-3	TGCGCCAGCAGCCTGTTAGGGGAAGCTGGAAACACCATATATTTT	CASSLLGEAGNTIYF
TRBV2	NA	16	NA	TRBJ2-3	TGTGCCAGCAGCGTTCCACAGGGCGGAGGTACAGATACGCAGTATTTT	CASSVPQGGGTDTQYF
TRBV6-6	NA	14	once	TRBJ1-2	TGTGCCAGCAGACCACGTGCAGGGTTTTATGGCTACACCTTC	CASRPRAGFYGYTF
TRBV9	TRBD2	17	NA	TRBJ2-1	TGTGCCAGCAGCGTAGCGACGTCTGGGGGGGCCTACAATGAGCAGTTCTTC	CASSVATSGGAYNEQFF
TRBV5-4	NA	16	NA	TRBJ2-7	TGTGCCAGCAGCTTGGAGGGGGGGGGTCCCTCCTACGAGCAGTACTTC	CASSLEGGGPSYEQYF
TRBV7-2	NA	14	few	TRBJ1-1	TGTGCCAGCAGCTTAAGGGGCCTGAACACTGAAGCTTTCTTT	CASSLRGLNTEAFF
TRBV5-6	NA	15	NA	TRBJ1-2	TGTGCCAGCAGCTTGGCCTTCAGATCCAACTATGGCTACACCTTC	CASSLAFRSNYGYTF
TRBV14	TRBD1	16	NA	TRBJ1-2	TGTGCCAGCAGCCGAGGTGGCGGGACAGGGAGAAGGGGCTACACCTTC	CASSRGGGTGRRGYTF
TRBV19	TRBD2	16	NA	TRBJ2-5	TGTGCCAGTAGTATTGGGGAGGGGCGCGGGGCAGAGACCCAGTACTTC	CASSIGEGRGAETQYF
TRBV19	NA	14	NA	TRBJ1-1	TGTGCCAGTAGTATTGTCCTGAGGAACACTGAAGCTTTCTTT	CASSIVLRNTEAFF
TRBV28	NA	14	few	TRBJ1-2	TGTGCCAGCATCCGTGGAGGCGCTAACTATGGCTACACCTTC	CASIRGGANYGYTF
TRBV9	TRBD2	14	NA	TRBJ2-3	TGTGCCAGCAGCGTGTTGGGAGGGACAGATACGCAGTATTTT	CASSVLGGTDTQYF
TRBV30	NA	14	NA	TRBJ1-2	TGTGCCTGGAGTGTACGGACAGTCAGCTATGGCTACACCTTC	CAWSVRTVSYGYTF
TRBV5-1	TRBD2	16	NA	TRBJ2-5	TGCGCCAGCAGAATAGTAGCGGGGGGGCCCCAAGAGACCCAGTACTTC	CASRIVAGGPQETQYF
TRBV30	TRBD1	15	NA	TRBJ2-7	TGTGCCTGGAGTAGAAGGAGGACAGGGACCTACGAGCAGTACTTC	CAWSRRRTGTYEQYF
TRBV2	NA	15	NA	TRBJ2-1	TGTGCCAGCAGCCGGGACTCCGGGCCTTACAATGAGCAGTTCTTC	CASSRDSGPYNEQFF
TRBV6-5	NA	13	NA	TRBJ2-2	TGTGCCAGCACCGAGGGTTTGGCCGGGGAGCTGTTTTTT	CASTEGLAGELFF
TRBV7-6	NA	15	NA	TRBJ2-5	TGTGCCAGCAGCGGACTGATCAGGGGAAGAGAGACCCAGTACTTC	CASSGLIRGRETQYF
TRBV21-1	NA	15	NA	TRBJ1-5	TGTGCCAGCAGCAAACGGTACAGGAAAAATCAGCCCCAGCATTTT	CASSKRYRKNQPQHF
TRBV6-6	NA	15	NA	TRBJ1-5	TGTGCCAGCAGAACTCAGGGTGGAAGCAATCAGCCCCAGCATTTT	CASRTQGGSNQPQHF